This TCR beta chain derives from a study of blood T cells in healthy people across ages. This clonotype was counted once. Antigen unknown. Study conclusions and caveats: When set beside aged donors, long-lived donors presented more naive CD4+ cells and higher diversity. Donor CMV infection status was unknown, possibly confounding age-related changes in expanded clonotypes.

V was clipped by 2 bases and J by 12 bases, with 11 bases between them. This CDR3 region has 12 residues. Germline-derived CDR1 and CDR2 are MNHEY and SVGEGT. Each donor had around 10 milliliters of peripheral blood drawn. Extractions gave at least 5.5 micrograms of total RNA per sample. Next came a second PCR, run for roughly 6 to 11 cycles, which used a sample-barcoded 5' primer along with a J-beta primer mix. MiXCR was run by TCRdb on the 5' RACE reads, yielding one entry per CDR3 protein. This sample has 600,000 to 800,000 distinct CDR3 sequences; roughly half occur once, and the top ten carry about 13%.

Sequences were obtained from blood. This sequence originates from a woman older than 75 in good health. The chain is built from TRBV6-2 or TRBV6-3 and TRBJ2-1; D is unclear. CDR3 loop: CASSYPLTPQFF. As DNA, the CDR3 is TGTGCCAGCAGTTACCCGTTAACCCCGCAGTTCTTC.